The T cell receptor (beta chain) described here comes from a study of T cell changes during pregnancy in multiple sclerosis. Between the trimmed V and J ends, which lost 5 bases and 2 bases, there was a span of 12 bases. The V gene's germline CDR1 is MNHEY and CDR2 SVGAGI. This CDR3 is 15 amino acids long. TCRdb's table, derived via immunoSEQ multiplex PCR, lists solely in-frame clones and lacks some. The sample gives about 110,000 clones, roughly nine tenths of which show up once; about 3% is in the top ten. This chain connects TRBV6-5 to TRBJ1-4, with TRBD1 as a possible D gene (5 bases). Specimen: peripheral blood, collected after pregnancy. The clonotype originates from a female donor with multiple sclerosis, enrolled in a pregnancy study. CDR3: CASSLSGNTNEKLFF. CDR3 bases: TGTGCCAGCAGTCTATCAGGGAACACTAATGAAAAACTGTTTTTT.